The T cell receptor (beta chain) described here comes from a study of T cell changes during pregnancy in multiple sclerosis. Germline CDR1 SGHNT, CDR2 YYREEE (reference sequence). The CDR3 runs 17 residues. V shed 3 bases and J 1 base; nucleotides not matched to a gene: 9. Assay used: immunoSEQ multiplex PCR; TCRdb lists only in-frame clones, some missing. Among 50,000 or so clones listed, roughly 94% were seen once. The TCR originated in a female donor with multiple sclerosis, enrolled in a pregnancy study. J is TRBJ2-3 and V is TRBV5-4; the match to TRBD2 covers 9 bases. The specimen was CD8+ T cells from peripheral blood mononuclear cells, collected in the first trimester of pregnancy. Here the CDR3 reads CASSSRLAVAGTDTQYF. The CDR3 DNA reads as TGTGCCAGCAGCTCCCGACTAGCGGTAGCTGGCACAGATACGCAGTATTTT.